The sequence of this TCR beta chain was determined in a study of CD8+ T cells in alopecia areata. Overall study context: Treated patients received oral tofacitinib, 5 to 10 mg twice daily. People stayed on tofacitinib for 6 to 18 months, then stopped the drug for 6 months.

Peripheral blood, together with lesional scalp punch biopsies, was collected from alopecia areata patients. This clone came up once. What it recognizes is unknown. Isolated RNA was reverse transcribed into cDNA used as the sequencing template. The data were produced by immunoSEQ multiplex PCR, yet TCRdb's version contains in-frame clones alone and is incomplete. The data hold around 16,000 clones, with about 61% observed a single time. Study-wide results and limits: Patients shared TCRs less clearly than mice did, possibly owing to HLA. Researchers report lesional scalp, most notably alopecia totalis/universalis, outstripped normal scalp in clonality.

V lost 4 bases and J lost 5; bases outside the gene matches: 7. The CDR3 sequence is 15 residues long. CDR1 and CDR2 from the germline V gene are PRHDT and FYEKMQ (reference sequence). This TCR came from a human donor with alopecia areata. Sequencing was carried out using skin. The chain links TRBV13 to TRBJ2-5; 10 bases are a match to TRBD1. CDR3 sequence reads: CASSSRGTGVETQYF. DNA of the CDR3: TGTGCCAGCAGCTCTAGAGGGACAGGGGTGGAGACCCAGTACTTC.